The 25 T cell receptor beta chains in this list originate from one sample, sequenced in a study of blood T cell repertoires in COVID-19. Some clones are missing from TCRdb's copy, which holds only in-frame ones; the method was immunoSEQ multiplex PCR. This sample has more than 200,000 clones, with around nine tenths found just once. The sequencing input was PBMCs or T cells enriched from blood (not recorded which). These receptors all come from a man aged 25 to 45 in a cohort exposed to, infected with or recovered from COVID-19 (not recorded which).

The chain carries TRBV11-2 and TRBJ1-2; D not resolved. V was clipped by 5 bases and J by 2 bases, with 9 bases between them. CDR1 and CDR2 from the germline V gene are SGHAT and FQNNGV. The CDR3 is 13 amino acids. This CDR3 is CASSVTENYGYTF. The CDR3 bases are TGTGCCAGCAGCGTCACAGAAAACTATGGCTACACCTTC.

V usage is TRBV4-2 and J usage is TRBJ1-2; 9 bases match TRBD1. There are 16 residues in the CDR3. V lost 1 base to trimming and J lost 3 bases; unmatched junction nucleotides: 6. From germline, CDR1 is LGHNA and CDR2 YNFKEQ. The DNA of the CDR3 is TGTGCCAGCAGCCAAGGTACAGGGGGCGGTGACTATGGCTACACCTTC. Translated, it gives CASSQGTGGGDYGYTF.

The rearrangement uses TRBV6-1 and TRBJ1-1; D not resolved. The V gene's germline CDR1 is MNHNS and CDR2 SASEGT. The V end lost 2 bases, the J end lost 4 bases, and 14 bases lay between the germline ends. CDR3 size: 15 residues. The CDR3 is CASSEMAASSTEAFF. The CDR3 region has the DNA TGTGCCAGCAGTGAAATGGCGGCCTCGAGCACTGAAGCTTTCTTT.

This chain links TRBV2 with TRBJ1-5; D is ambiguous. V was trimmed by 3 bases and J by 10 bases, leaving 10 bases between them. CDR1 and CDR2 (germline): SNHLY, FYNNEI. This CDR3 spans 12 amino acids. CDR3 region: CASSDVYRPQHF. CDR3 coding DNA: TGTGCCAGCAGTGATGTTTACAGACCCCAGCATTTT.

The J gene is TRBJ2-5, the V gene TRBV18; D may be TRBD1 (6 bases). V gave up 1 base and J gave up 0 bases, with 12 bases separating them. CDR1 is KGHSH, CDR2 LQKENI, per germline. The CDR3 has 16 residues. CDR3 bases: TGTGCCAGCTCACCACGGGCAGGGGCGTACCAAGAGACCCAGTACTTC. It encodes CASSPRAGAYQETQYF.

The chain is built from TRBV5-4 and TRBJ1-2; no firm D call. CDR3 length: 16 amino acids. Trimming removed 2 bases at V and 2 bases at J, with 16 bases between. Germline lookup yields CDR1 SGHNT and CDR2 YYREEE (reference sequence). CDR3 in amino acids: CASSFPSRLRNYGYTF. The CDR3 DNA sequence: TGTGCCAGCAGCTTCCCGTCCCGACTAAGGAACTATGGCTACACCTTC.

The gene calls are TRBV29-1 and TRBJ2-1; TRBD2 aligns across 12 bases. CDR1 and CDR2 (germline): SQVTM, ANQGSEA. Trimming cost V 5 bases and J 6 bases; bases outside gene matches: 8. The CDR3 spans 15 residues. The CDR3 DNA is TGCAGCGTTTCTAGCGGGAGGGCCCTTAGCAATGAGCAGTTCTTC. Its protein is CSVSSGRALSNEQFF.

This clone was observed once. The chain carries TRBV27 and TRBJ1-5; tentative D call: TRBD1 (6 bases). Germline CDR1 is MNHEY and CDR2 is SMNVEV (reference sequence). This CDR3 is built from 14 residues. V lost 10 bases and J 6 bases, leaving 19 bases between the germline ends. CDR3 DNA sequence: TGTGCCACCCAAGGGGGGGGTGTCGGTCAGCCCCAGCATTTT. Translated: CATQGGGVGQPQHF.

V is TRBV18 and J is TRBJ2-2, with D perhaps matching TRBD2 (5 bases). The CDR3 extends over 16 amino acids. Germline CDR1 and CDR2: KGHSH and LQKENI. V was shortened by 2 bases and J by 8 bases, with 18 bases between the two germline ends. The CDR3 loop reads CASSPVGSPRAGELFF. The CDR3 bases are TGTGCCAGCTCACCAGTCGGATCCCCGCGGGCTGGGGAGCTGTTTTTT.

The gene calls are TRBV7-9 and TRBJ1-6; a weak D match, TRBD1 (5 bases). The germline V and J ends were trimmed by 6 bases and 5 bases, with 5 bases remaining between them. The CDR3 is 12 residues long. Germline V gene lookup returns CDR1 SEHNR and CDR2 FQNEAQ (reference sequence). As DNA, the CDR3 is TGTGCCAGCAGGACAGATAATTCACCCCTCCACTTT. Translated: CASRTDNSPLHF.

The genes are TRBV28 and TRBJ2-6; D is possibly TRBD1 (6 bases). Trimming removed 7 bases from V and 2 bases from J, with 12 bases in between. This CDR3 has 15 amino acids. The germline gives CDR1 MDHEN, CDR2 SYDVKM. The CDR3 is CASTSRGTGANVLTF. The CDR3 DNA follows: TGTGCCAGCACCTCCAGGGGAACTGGGGCCAACGTCCTGACTTTC.

The chain employs TRBV3-1 (or the pseudogene TRBV3-2) and TRBJ2-7; the match to TRBD1 covers 7 bases. The CDR3 spans 15 residues. The V gene end was trimmed by 1 base and the J gene end by 5 bases; junction bases not matched to a gene: 8. Germline V gene sequence: CDR1 LGHDT, CDR2 YNNKEL (reference sequence). The CDR3 DNA reads TGTGCCAGCAGCCAAGGGACAGGAAGAATGGACGAGCAGTACTTC. Amino acids: CASSQGTGRMDEQYF.

Only a few counts were recorded for this clone. The CDR3 loop is CASSVGREPDTQYF. The CDR3, as DNA: TGTGCCAGCAGCGTAGGGCGGGAGCCAGATACGCAGTATTTT. The chain joins TRBV9 to TRBJ2-3; TRBD2 matches at 7 bases. The CDR3 runs to 14 residues. V lost 0 bases and J lost 4; bases outside the gene matches: 2. Germline V gives CDR1 SGDLS, CDR2 YYNGEE.

The chain recombines TRBV4-3 with TRBJ2-7, with 9 positions matching TRBD1. This CDR3 region has 15 residues. Germline V gene lookup returns CDR1 LGHNA and CDR2 YSLEER. V dropped 1 base and J dropped 8; count of bases not matched to a gene: 9. CDR3 coding DNA: TGCGCCAGCAGCCAAGGGGCGGGACAGGGTGGGAAGCAGTACTTC. Translating gives CASSQGAGQGGKQYF.

The chain links TRBV27 to TRBJ2-7; 10 nucleotides agree with TRBD1. CDR1 is MNHEY, CDR2 SMNVEV, per germline (reference sequence). This CDR3 has 24 residues. V lost 0 bases, J lost 3 bases, and 29 bases stayed unmatched. The CDR3 region is CASSLSVRYQGAGTGVIVGYEQYF. The CDR3 DNA is TGTGCCAGCAGTTTATCAGTACGATATCAAGGGGCCGGGACAGGGGTAATAGTTGGCTACGAGCAGTACTTC.

J is TRBJ2-7 and V is TRBV6-2 or TRBV6-3, with D possibly TRBD1 on 6 matching bases. Per the germline V gene, CDR1 is MNHEY and CDR2 is SVGEGT. The CDR3 sequence is 12 residues long. V was pared by 2 bases and J by 7 bases, with 9 bases between. CDR3 coding DNA: TGTGCCAGCAGTTACGGGACAAGGGAGCAGTACTTC. It encodes CASSYGTREQYF.

This rearrangement joins TRBV27 to TRBJ1-1; D possibly corresponds to TRBD1 (5 bases). The germline CDR1 and CDR2 sequences are MNHEY and SMNVEV (reference sequence). V was shortened by 8 bases and J by 2 bases, with 18 bases between the two germline ends. The CDR3 sequence is 15 residues long. The CDR3 sequence is CASQEGGTINTEAFF. The CDR3, as DNA: TGTGCCAGCCAGGAGGGCGGGACGATCAACACTGAAGCTTTCTTT.

In this sample, this clone turned up a few times. The rearrangement links TRBV19 to TRBJ2-7, with D possibly TRBD1 on 5 matching bases. Per germline, CDR1 LNHDA and CDR2 SQIVND (reference sequence). V lost 2 bases and J lost 2, with 10 bases in between. This CDR3 is built from 14 residues. The DNA of the CDR3 is TGTGCCAGTAGTATACAGGGTGACGCCTACGAGCAGTACTTC. It yields the protein CASSIQGDAYEQYF.

In this sample, this clone turned up once. This chain connects TRBV9 to TRBJ2-2; TRBD2 matches 14 bases. The germline gives CDR1 SGDLS, CDR2 YYNGEE. This CDR3 has 21 amino acids. V was pared by 0 bases and J by 0 bases, with 10 bases of the junction left unmatched. CDR3: CASSVESGLAGGPSNTGELFF. In nucleotides, the CDR3 is TGTGCCAGCAGCGTAGAGTCTGGACTAGCGGGAGGACCATCGAACACCGGGGAGCTGTTTTTT.

The chain employs TRBV9 and TRBJ1-1; D may be TRBD1 (5 bases). Trimming removed 0 bases from V and 0 bases from J, with 9 bases in between. Germline-derived CDR1 and CDR2 are SGDLS and YYNGEE. The CDR3 is made up of 15 amino acids. The CDR3 is CASSVATDMNTEAFF. DNA for the CDR3: TGTGCCAGCAGCGTAGCTACGGACATGAACACTGAAGCTTTCTTT. Complete variable domain (other parts from reference TRBV9 and TRBJ1-1): DSGVTQTPKHLITATGQRVTLRCSPRSGDLSVYWYQQSLDQGLQFLIQYYNGEERAKGNILERFSAQQFPDLHSELNLSSLELGDSALYFCASSVATDMNTEAFFGQGTRLTVV.

The chain links TRBV4-1 to TRBJ1-1; D gene unclear. V was pared by 0 bases and J by 4 bases, with 12 bases between. The CDR3 totals 15 residues. Germline-derived CDR1 and CDR2 are MGHRA and YSYEKL. The CDR3 protein is CASSQDWGAGTEAFF. In DNA, the CDR3 is TGCGCCAGCAGCCAAGACTGGGGAGCGGGCACTGAAGCTTTCTTT.

V and J are TRBV3-1 (or the pseudogene TRBV3-2) and TRBJ1-2; D uncertain. With 1 base removed from V and 1 base from J, the gap between germline ends came to 10 bases. Germline-derived CDR1 and CDR2 are LGHDT and YNNKEL (reference sequence). The CDR3 consists of 15 residues. CDR3 residues: CASSQAVSINYGYTF. In nucleotides, the CDR3 is TGTGCCAGCAGCCAAGCCGTGAGCATTAACTATGGCTACACCTTC.

The chain joins TRBV7-2 to TRBJ2-2; 10 bases match TRBD1. The CDR3 runs 17 residues. V shed 3 bases and J 0 bases; nucleotides not matched to a gene: 4. The germline CDR1 and CDR2 sequences are SGHTA and FQGNSA. CDR3 sequence: CASSFPGQGSNTGELFF. The CDR3 nucleotides read TGTGCCAGCAGCTTCCCGGGACAGGGGTCGAACACCGGGGAGCTGTTTTTT.

This clone was observed a handful of times. V is TRBV5-4 and J is TRBJ1-4; possibly TRBD1 for D (5 bases). The germline V and J ends were trimmed by 3 bases and 2 bases, with 8 bases remaining between them. The length of the CDR3 is 14 residues. Germline V CDR1 and CDR2: SGHNT, YYREEE (reference sequence). The CDR3 sequence is CASSSEGTNEKLFF. CDR3 in DNA: TGTGCCAGCAGCTCGGAGGGGACTAATGAAAAACTGTTTTTT. The full variable domain, with the rest looked up from reference TRBV5-4 and TRBJ1-4, is ETGVTQSPTHLIKTRGQQVTLRCSSQSGHNTVSWYQQALGQGPQFIFQYYREEENGRGNFPPRFSGLQFPNYSSELNVNALELDDSALYLCASSSEGTNEKLFFGSGTQLSVL.

This chain joins TRBV19 and TRBJ2-2, with D possibly TRBD1 on 5 matching bases. Germline V gene sequence: CDR1 LNHDA, CDR2 SQIVND (reference sequence). This CDR3 comprises 15 residues. V lost 5 bases and J lost 4, with 14 bases in between. CDR3 region: CASSFSPQGTGELFF. DNA of the CDR3: TGTGCCAGTAGTTTCTCCCCCCAGGGCACCGGGGAGCTGTTTTTT.